The 27 T cell receptor beta chains below were found in one sample sequenced in a study of beta chain features in type 1 diabetes. Sequencing targeted expressed TCRB transcripts, as all isolated RNA had been reverse transcribed. Sequenced by immunoSEQ multiplex PCR; TCRdb stores in-frame clones only, minus some. The sample records 140,000 or so clones, about 9.4% being singletons. The sample taken for sequencing was naive CD4+ T cells from blood. These receptors all come from a man aged 18 to 30 in good health.

This clone has only a few counts. This chain links TRBV18 with TRBJ1-6, with D possibly being TRBD1 (6 bases). Trimming stripped 4 bases from V and 7 bases from J, with 11 bases between. The CDR3 totals 14 residues. Germline V gene sequence: CDR1 KGHSH, CDR2 LQKENI. The DNA for the CDR3 is TGTGCCAGCTCACAATGGACAGAGAATTCACCCCTCCACTTT. It translates to CASSQWTENSPLHF.

This clone was observed a handful of times. As DNA, the CDR3 is TGTGCCAGCAGTTTTCGGGAACTTGGCTATGGCTACACCTTC. Its protein is CASSFRELGYGYTF. V gene TRBV27 combines with J gene TRBJ1-2; D uncertain. This CDR3 region has 14 residues. Germline V gene sequence: CDR1 MNHEY, CDR2 SMNVEV (reference sequence). Trimming removed 3 bases from V and 4 bases from J, with 12 bases in between.

The chain couples TRBV7-6 to TRBJ2-2; weak D call: TRBD2 (6 bases). CDR3 length: 16 residues. V was cut by 3 bases and J by 5 bases, with 16 bases left in between. The germline V gene has CDR1 SGHVS and CDR2 FNYEAQ. This CDR3 reads CASSLEGLGKTGELFF. The CDR3 DNA follows: TGTGCCAGCAGCTTGGAGGGGCTGGGAAAAACCGGGGAGCTGTTTTTT.

Ten or more counts support this clone. In DNA, the CDR3 is TGCGCCAGCAGTCAATCTAGGCGGACAAACACTGAAGCTTTCTTT. Protein product: CASSQSRRTNTEAFF. The chain employs TRBV23-1 and TRBJ1-1; maybe TRBD1 (5 bases). TRBV23-1 is assigned to the ORF class and has an uncertain function. V gave up 0 bases and J gave up 2 bases, with 10 bases separating them. CDR3 length: 15 residues.

This clone was observed many times. The CDR3 spells CSGSTGRYEQYF. The CDR3 region has the DNA TGCAGCGGATCGACAGGGCGCTACGAGCAGTACTTC. The chain is built from TRBV29-1 and TRBJ2-7, with 7 bases identical to TRBD1. This CDR3 comprises 12 residues. Germline values: CDR1 SQVTM, CDR2 ANQGSEA. V dropped 7 bases and J dropped 3; count of bases not matched to a gene: 6.

The chain employs TRBV7-2 and TRBJ1-4, with D perhaps matching TRBD1 (6 bases). In germline, CDR1 is SGHTA, CDR2 FQGNSA. The CDR3 has 14 amino acids. V was clipped by 3 bases and J by 5 bases, with 10 bases between them. DNA for the CDR3: TGTGCCAGCAGCTTCGGAAGGGGGAATGAAAAACTGTTTTTT. Its protein product is CASSFGRGNEKLFF.

The J gene is TRBJ1-1, the V gene TRBV5-6; the D gene is possibly TRBD1 (6 bases). The CDR3 covers 14 residues. CDR1 is SGHDT and CDR2 is YYEEEE in the germline V gene. Trimming removed 6 bases from V and 1 base from J, with 13 bases in between. CDR3 residues: CASTRVGANTEAFF. CDR3 coding DNA: TGTGCCAGCACCAGGGTGGGGGCGAACACTGAAGCTTTCTTT.

This clone was seen more than once but under ten times. Here the CDR3 reads CASSPPGSNQPQHF. The CDR3, as DNA: TGTGCCAGCAGTCCCCCGGGATCCAATCAGCCCCAGCATTTT. V and J are TRBV2 and TRBJ1-5; D unresolved. CDR1 and CDR2 (germline): SNHLY, FYNNEI. The ends were cut back, 5 bases at V and 3 bases at J, with 11 bases in the middle. The CDR3 extends over 14 amino acids.

The table lists this clone with a few counts. The rearrangement uses TRBV7-7 and TRBJ2-5; perhaps TRBD1 as D (6 bases). Germline lookup yields CDR1 SSHAT and CDR2 FNYEAQ (reference sequence). With 1 base removed from V and 4 bases from J, the gap between germline ends came to 7 bases. The CDR3 contains 13 residues. This CDR3 reads CASSLDRVETQYF. The DNA for the CDR3 is TGTGCCAGCAGCTTAGACAGGGTAGAGACCCAGTACTTC.

The rearrangement joins TRBV27 to TRBJ2-7; TRBD2 matches at 8 bases. This CDR3 is built from 14 residues. After removal of 6 bases from V and 3 bases from J, the junction contained 7 bases not matched to a gene. Germline CDR1 and CDR2: MNHEY and SMNVEV (reference sequence). Written as DNA, the CDR3 is TGTGCCAGCAGATGGCGGGGGGCCAACTACGAGCAGTACTTC. Translated: CASRWRGANYEQYF.

This clone was picked up a small number of times. The CDR3 protein is CASSASGTGSYEQYF. DNA of the CDR3: TGTGCCAGCAGTGCCTCCGGGACAGGGTCCTACGAGCAGTACTTC. This sequence joins TRBV2 and TRBJ2-7; TRBD1 aligns across 9 bases. V lost 4 bases to trimming and J lost 1 base; unmatched junction nucleotides: 5. The CDR3 is 15 residues long. The germline gives CDR1 SNHLY, CDR2 FYNNEI.

The genes are TRBV6-8 and TRBJ2-7; maybe TRBD1 (6 bases). There are 12 residues in the CDR3. Germline CDR1 is MNHGY and CDR2 is SAAAGT. The V end lost 7 bases, the J end lost 3 bases, and 10 bases lay between the germline ends. This CDR3 reads CASNYRDYEQYF. The CDR3 DNA reads as TGTGCCAGCAACTACAGGGACTACGAGCAGTACTTC.

The chain links TRBV7-9 to TRBJ1-1; tentative D call: TRBD1 (6 bases). Germline loops: CDR1 SEHNR, CDR2 FQNEAQ (reference sequence). V was trimmed by 5 bases and J by 11 bases, leaving 15 bases between them. CDR3 length: 12 amino acids. The CDR3 here is CASSPSPGAAFF. The CDR3 DNA reads as TGTGCCAGCAGCCCTAGCCCAGGGGCGGCTTTCTTT.

In this sample, this clone turned up a few times. The chain has TRBV5-1 and TRBJ1-5; no firm D call. In germline, CDR1 is SGHRS, CDR2 YFSETQ. The V end lost 4 bases, the J end lost 1 base, and 12 bases lay between the germline ends. CDR3 size: 15 residues. This CDR3 reads CASSTNPGSNQPQHF. The CDR3 DNA reads TGCGCCAGCAGCACCAACCCCGGGAGCAATCAGCCCCAGCATTTT.

This clone was recorded a few times. The chain joins TRBV6-5 to TRBJ2-2, with D hard to call. Germline CDR1 reads MNHEY; CDR2 reads SVGAGI. Trimming left V 9 bases short and J 5 bases short, with 10 bases between. The length of the CDR3 is 12 residues. DNA of the CDR3: TGTGCCAGTCGGTTACGGACCGGGGAGCTGTTTTTT. Translating it yields CASRLRTGELFF.

V gene TRBV11-2 combines with J gene TRBJ2-7; possibly TRBD1 for D (5 bases). The CDR3 has 12 amino acids. From germline, CDR1 is SGHAT and CDR2 FQNNGV. V lost 3 bases to trimming and J lost 3 bases, with 6 bases between them. The CDR3 protein is CASSFQGYEQYF. CDR3 coding DNA: TGTGCCAGCAGCTTCCAGGGCTACGAGCAGTACTTC.

This clone turned up a few times. The rearrangement links TRBV12-5 to TRBJ2-1; 10 bases are a match to TRBD1. Looked up from germline, CDR1 is LGHNT and CDR2 is FRNRAP. The CDR3 spans 17 residues. The trim removed 3 bases at V and 8 bases at J, leaving 13 bases unmatched. For the CDR3, the DNA is TGTGCTAGTGGTTTTGAGTGGGGACAGGGGCTTGTGGATGAGCAGTTCTTC. Its protein product is CASGFEWGQGLVDEQFF.

The chain is built from TRBV2 and TRBJ1-1; TRBD1 is a possible D gene (5 bases). The CDR3 is 13 residues long. Germline CDR1 and CDR2: SNHLY and FYNNEI. Deletions cut 2 bases from V and 3 bases from J, with 7 bases between. The CDR3 DNA sequence: TGTGCCAGCAGTGAACAGGGATACACTGAAGCTTTCTTT. It translates to CASSEQGYTEAFF.

The chain recombines TRBV5-4 with TRBJ2-1, with TRBD1 matching 7 bases. The CDR3 length is 13 residues. Losses at the gene ends were 0 bases for V and 10 bases for J; bases not matched to a gene: 4. Per germline, CDR1 SGHNT and CDR2 YYREEE (reference sequence). The CDR3: CASSLDRGEEQFF. CDR3 DNA: TGTGCCAGCAGCTTGGACAGGGGTGAAGAGCAGTTCTTC.

There are a few counts of this clone. The rearrangement uses TRBV27 and TRBJ2-7; 11 nucleotides match TRBD1. The V gene's germline CDR1 is MNHEY and CDR2 SMNVEV (reference sequence). V lost 11 bases and J lost 3; bases outside the gene matches: 9. The CDR3 totals 14 residues. In DNA form, the CDR3 reads TGTGCCTCCTTCAGGGGGACAGGGGGCTACGAGCAGTACTTC. This gives the protein CASFRGTGGYEQYF.

This clone was seen a handful of times. V gene TRBV6-1 combines with J gene TRBJ2-4, with 13 bases fitting TRBD2. The CDR3 has 15 residues. Per the germline V gene, CDR1 is MNHNS and CDR2 is SASEGT. J was trimmed by 6 bases and V by 2 bases; bases with no gene match: 1. CDR3 nucleotides: TGTGCCAGCAGTGAAACTAGCGGGGGGGCAAACATTCAGTACTTC. Translation: CASSETSGGANIQYF.

The rearrangement joins TRBV2 to TRBJ2-3, with 9 bases identical to TRBD2. V shed 3 bases, J shed 1 base, and the junction held 8 bases outside the gene matches. The CDR3 totals 17 residues. Per germline, CDR1 SNHLY and CDR2 FYNNEI. CDR3 protein: CASSDLGSGGGTDTQYF. CDR3 bases: TGTGCCAGCAGTGATCTTGGTAGCGGGGGTGGCACAGATACGCAGTATTTT.

V and J are TRBV7-2 and TRBJ1-5, with D tentatively TRBD1 (6 bases). The CDR3 extends over 15 amino acids. Trimming shortened V by 2 bases and J by 4 bases, and 12 bases separated the two germline ends. The V gene's germline CDR1 is SGHTA and CDR2 FQGNSA. The CDR3 DNA sequence: TGTGCCAGCAGCTTATACAGGGAGGGAAATCAGCCCCAGCATTTT. Its translation is CASSLYREGNQPQHF.

The chain has TRBV18 and TRBJ1-6; D is undetermined. With 3 bases removed from V and 5 bases from J, the gap between germline ends came to 14 bases. Germline CDR1 is KGHSH and CDR2 is LQKENI. The CDR3 totals 16 residues. CDR3 residues: CASSPEVAPDNSPLHF. The CDR3 DNA follows: TGTGCCAGCTCACCTGAGGTAGCACCCGATAATTCACCCCTCCACTTT.

The CDR3 region is CASREGSTDTQYF. As DNA, the CDR3 is TGTGCCAGTCGGGAGGGGAGCACAGATACGCAGTATTTT. The genes are TRBV7-9 and TRBJ2-3; 8 nucleotides agree with TRBD2. The germline V gene has CDR1 SEHNR and CDR2 FQNEAQ (reference sequence). The CDR3 consists of 13 residues. V trimming: 9 bases; J trimming: 0 bases; junction bases outside the gene matches: 2.

The rearrangement joins TRBV5-4 to TRBJ1-2; D gene ambiguous. This CDR3 comprises 15 residues. V was pared by 2 bases and J by 2 bases, with 13 bases between. Germline CDR1 reads SGHNT; CDR2 reads YYREEE (reference sequence). The CDR3 DNA is TGTGCCAGCAGCTTATCGATTGACAAGAACTATGGCTACACCTTC. This translates into CASSLSIDKNYGYTF.

This clone was seen ten or more times. This sequence joins TRBV13 and TRBJ1-6; 7 positions agree with TRBD1. The CDR3 runs to 14 residues. V trimming: 4 bases; J trimming: 10 bases; junction bases outside the gene matches: 7. Germline V gene lookup returns CDR1 PRHDT and CDR2 FYEKMQ (reference sequence). DNA for the CDR3: TGTGCCAGCAGCTCCTGGACAGGCGGGTCACCCCTCCACTTT. Protein product: CASSSWTGGSPLHF.